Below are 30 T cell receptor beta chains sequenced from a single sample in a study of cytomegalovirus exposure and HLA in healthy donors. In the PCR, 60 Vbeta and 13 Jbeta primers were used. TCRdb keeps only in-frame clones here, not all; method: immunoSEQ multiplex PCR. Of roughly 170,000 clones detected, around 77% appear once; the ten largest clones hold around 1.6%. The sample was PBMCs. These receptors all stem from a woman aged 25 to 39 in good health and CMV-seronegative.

DNA of the CDR3: TGTGCCAGTCGCTCGAGGACTAGCGGGAGAGATACGCAGTATTTT. It yields the protein CASRSRTSGRDTQYF. This chain uses TRBV2 with TRBJ2-3; 13 bases match TRBD2. The CDR3 spans 15 residues. Per germline, CDR1 SNHLY and CDR2 FYNNEI. V lost 9 bases to trimming and J lost 5 bases; unmatched junction nucleotides: 8.

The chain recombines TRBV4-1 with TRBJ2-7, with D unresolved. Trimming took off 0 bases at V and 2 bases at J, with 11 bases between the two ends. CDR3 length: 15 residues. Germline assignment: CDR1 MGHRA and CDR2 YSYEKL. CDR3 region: CASSQDRRLTYEQYF. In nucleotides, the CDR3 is TGCGCCAGCAGCCAAGATCGCAGGTTGACCTACGAGCAGTACTTC.

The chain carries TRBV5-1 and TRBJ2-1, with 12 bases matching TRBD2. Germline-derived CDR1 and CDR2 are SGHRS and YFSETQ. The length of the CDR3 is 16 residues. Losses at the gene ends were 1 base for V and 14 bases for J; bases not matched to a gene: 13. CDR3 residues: CASSLSPPASGGAEFF. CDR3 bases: TGCGCCAGCAGCTTGTCGCCCCCGGCTAGCGGGGGGGCCGAGTTCTTC.

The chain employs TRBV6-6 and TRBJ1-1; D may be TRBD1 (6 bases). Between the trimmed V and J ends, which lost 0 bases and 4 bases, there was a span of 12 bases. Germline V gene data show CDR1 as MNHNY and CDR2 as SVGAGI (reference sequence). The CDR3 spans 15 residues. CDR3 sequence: CASSYSTGSSTEAFF. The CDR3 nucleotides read TGTGCCAGCAGTTACTCGACAGGTTCAAGCACTGAAGCTTTCTTT.

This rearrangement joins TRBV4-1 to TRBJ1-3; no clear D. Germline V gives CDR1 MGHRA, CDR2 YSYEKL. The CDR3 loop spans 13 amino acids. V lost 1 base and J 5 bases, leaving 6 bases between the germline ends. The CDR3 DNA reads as TGCGCCAGCAGCCAAGCCCCTAGAAACACCATATATTTT. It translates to CASSQAPRNTIYF.

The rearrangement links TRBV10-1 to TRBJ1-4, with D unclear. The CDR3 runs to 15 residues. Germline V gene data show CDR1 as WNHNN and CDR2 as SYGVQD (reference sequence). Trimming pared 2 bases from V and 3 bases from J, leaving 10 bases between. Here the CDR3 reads CASSENREPNEKLFF. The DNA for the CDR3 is TGCGCCAGCAGTGAGAATCGGGAGCCTAATGAAAAACTGTTTTTT.

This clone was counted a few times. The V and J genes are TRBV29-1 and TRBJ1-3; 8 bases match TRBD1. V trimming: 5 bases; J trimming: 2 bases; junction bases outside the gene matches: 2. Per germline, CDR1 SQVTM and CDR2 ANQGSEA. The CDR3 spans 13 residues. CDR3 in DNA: TGCAGCGTTTTGACAGGGGCTGGAAACACCATATATTTT. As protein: CSVLTGAGNTIYF. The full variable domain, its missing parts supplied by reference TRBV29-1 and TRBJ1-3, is SAVISQKPSRDICQRGTSLTIQCQVDSQVTMMFWYRQQPGQSLTLIATANQGSEATYESGFVIDKFPISRPNLTFSTLTVSNMSPEDSSIYLCSVLTGAGNTIYFGEGSWLTVV.

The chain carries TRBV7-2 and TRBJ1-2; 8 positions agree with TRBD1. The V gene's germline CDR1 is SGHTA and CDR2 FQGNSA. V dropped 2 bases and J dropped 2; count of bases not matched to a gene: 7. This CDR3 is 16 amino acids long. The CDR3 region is CASSLQGAMRNYGYTF. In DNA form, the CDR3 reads TGTGCCAGCAGCTTACAGGGGGCAATGAGGAACTATGGCTACACCTTC.

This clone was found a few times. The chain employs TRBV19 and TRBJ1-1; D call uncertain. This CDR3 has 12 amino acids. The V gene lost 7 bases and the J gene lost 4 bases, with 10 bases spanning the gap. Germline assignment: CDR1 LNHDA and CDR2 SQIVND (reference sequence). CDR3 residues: CASKKAGTEAFF. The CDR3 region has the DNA TGTGCCAGTAAGAAGGCGGGCACTGAAGCTTTCTTT.

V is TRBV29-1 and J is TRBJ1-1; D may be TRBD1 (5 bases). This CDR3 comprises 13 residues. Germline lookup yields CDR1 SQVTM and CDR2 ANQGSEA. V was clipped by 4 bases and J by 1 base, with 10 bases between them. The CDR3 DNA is TGCAGCGTTGTCAGGGTGCAGAACACTGAAGCTTTCTTT. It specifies CSVVRVQNTEAFF.

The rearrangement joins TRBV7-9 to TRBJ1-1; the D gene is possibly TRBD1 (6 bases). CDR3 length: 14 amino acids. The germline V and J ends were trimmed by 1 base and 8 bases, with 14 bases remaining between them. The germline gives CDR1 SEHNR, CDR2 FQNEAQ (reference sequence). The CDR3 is CASSLELAGGEAFF. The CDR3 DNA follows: TGTGCCAGCAGCTTAGAGTTGGCGGGGGGCGAAGCTTTCTTT.

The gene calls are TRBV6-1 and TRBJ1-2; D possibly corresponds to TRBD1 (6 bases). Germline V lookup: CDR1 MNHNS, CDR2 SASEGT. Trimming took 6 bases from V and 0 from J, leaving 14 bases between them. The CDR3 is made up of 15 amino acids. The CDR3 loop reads CASRDRDKPNYGYTF. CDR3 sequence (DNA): TGTGCCAGCAGAGACCGGGACAAACCTAACTATGGCTACACCTTC.

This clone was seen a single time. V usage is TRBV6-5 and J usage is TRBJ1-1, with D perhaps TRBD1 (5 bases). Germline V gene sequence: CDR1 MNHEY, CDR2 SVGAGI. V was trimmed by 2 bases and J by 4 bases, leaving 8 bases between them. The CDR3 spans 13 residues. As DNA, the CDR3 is TGTGCCAGCAGTTACAGGGGTTCCACTGAAGCTTTCTTT. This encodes CASSYRGSTEAFF.

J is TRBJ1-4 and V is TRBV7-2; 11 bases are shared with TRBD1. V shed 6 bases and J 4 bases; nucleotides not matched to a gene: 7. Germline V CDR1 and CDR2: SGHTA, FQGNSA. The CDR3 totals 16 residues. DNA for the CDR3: TGTGCCAGCAGAGGACAGGGGGCAGGGGGTAATGAAAAACTGTTTTTT. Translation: CASRGQGAGGNEKLFF. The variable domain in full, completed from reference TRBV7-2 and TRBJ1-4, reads GAGVSQSPSNKVTEKGKDVELRCDPISGHTALYWYRQSLGQGLEFLIYFQGNSAPDKSGLPSDRFSAERTGGSVSTLTIQRTQQEDSAVYLCASRGQGAGGNEKLFFGSGTQLSVL.

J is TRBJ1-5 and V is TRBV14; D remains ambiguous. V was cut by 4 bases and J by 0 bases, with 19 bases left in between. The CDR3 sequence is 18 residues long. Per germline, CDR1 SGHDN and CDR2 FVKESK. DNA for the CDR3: TGTGCCAGCAGCCCCGTGGACGACTACACATATAGCAATCAGCCCCAGCATTTT. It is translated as CASSPVDDYTYSNQPQHF.

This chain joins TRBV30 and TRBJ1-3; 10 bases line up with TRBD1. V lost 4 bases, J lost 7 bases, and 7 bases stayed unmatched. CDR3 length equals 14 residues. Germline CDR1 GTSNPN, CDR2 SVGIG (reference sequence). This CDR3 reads CAWNRQGAWNTIYF. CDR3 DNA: TGTGCCTGGAACAGACAGGGGGCCTGGAACACCATATATTTT.

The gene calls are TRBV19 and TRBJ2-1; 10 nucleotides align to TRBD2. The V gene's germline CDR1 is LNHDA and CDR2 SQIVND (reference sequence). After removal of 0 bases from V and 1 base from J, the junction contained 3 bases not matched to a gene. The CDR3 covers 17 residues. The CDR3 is CASSIELAGRSYNEQFF. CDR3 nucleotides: TGTGCCAGTAGTATAGAACTAGCGGGGAGGTCCTACAATGAGCAGTTCTTC.

The CDR3 is CASRTTGLISQPQHF. The CDR3 DNA reads as TGTGCCAGCAGGACGACAGGGCTGATCAGTCAGCCCCAGCATTTT. The J gene is TRBJ1-5, the V gene TRBV2; TRBD1 matches 7 bases. CDR3 length equals 15 residues. In germline, CDR1 is SNHLY, CDR2 FYNNEI. The V segment lost 6 bases and the J segment 6 bases; nucleotides outside the gene matches: 11.

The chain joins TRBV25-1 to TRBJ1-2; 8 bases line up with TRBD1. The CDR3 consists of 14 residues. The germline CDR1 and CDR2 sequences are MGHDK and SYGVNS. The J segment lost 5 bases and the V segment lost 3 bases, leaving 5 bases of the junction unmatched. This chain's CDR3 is CASSDPGGRYGYTF. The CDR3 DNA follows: TGTGCCAGCAGTGATCCAGGGGGCAGGTATGGCTACACCTTC.

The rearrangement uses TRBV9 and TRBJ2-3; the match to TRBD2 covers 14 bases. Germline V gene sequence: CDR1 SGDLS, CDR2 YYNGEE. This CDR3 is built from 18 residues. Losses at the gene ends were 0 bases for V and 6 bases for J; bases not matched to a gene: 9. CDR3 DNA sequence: TGTGCCAGCAGCGTAGCCAGGACTAGCGGGGGGTCTTTGGATACGCAGTATTTT. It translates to CASSVARTSGGSLDTQYF.

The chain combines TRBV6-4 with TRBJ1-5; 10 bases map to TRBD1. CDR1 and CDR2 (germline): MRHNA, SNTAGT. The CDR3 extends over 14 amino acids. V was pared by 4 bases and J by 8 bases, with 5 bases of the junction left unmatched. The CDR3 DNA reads TGTGCCAGCAGTGTGACAGGGGGCGAGGAGCCCCAGCATTTT. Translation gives CASSVTGGEEPQHF.

The CDR3 here is CASSSLDGMNTEAFF. The CDR3 DNA sequence: TGTGCCAGCAGCTCCTTGGACGGGATGAACACTGAAGCTTTCTTT. V gene TRBV7-9 combines with J gene TRBJ1-1; unclear D gene. Trimming stripped 4 bases from V and 0 bases from J, with 12 bases between. Per the germline V gene, CDR1 is SEHNR and CDR2 is FQNEAQ (reference sequence). The CDR3 contains 15 residues.

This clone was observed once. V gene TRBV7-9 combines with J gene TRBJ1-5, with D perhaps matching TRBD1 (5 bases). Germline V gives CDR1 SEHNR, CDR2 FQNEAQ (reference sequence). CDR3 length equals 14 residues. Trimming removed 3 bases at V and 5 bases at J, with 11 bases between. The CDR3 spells CASSLDGGYQPQHF. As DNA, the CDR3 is TGTGCCAGCAGCTTGGACGGGGGTTATCAGCCCCAGCATTTT.

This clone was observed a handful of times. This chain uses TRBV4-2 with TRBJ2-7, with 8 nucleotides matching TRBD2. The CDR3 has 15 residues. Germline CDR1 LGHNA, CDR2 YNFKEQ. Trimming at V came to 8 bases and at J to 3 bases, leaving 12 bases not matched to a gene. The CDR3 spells CASAPIRSGVYEQYF. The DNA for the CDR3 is TGTGCCAGCGCCCCAATCCGTAGCGGGGTCTACGAGCAGTACTTC.

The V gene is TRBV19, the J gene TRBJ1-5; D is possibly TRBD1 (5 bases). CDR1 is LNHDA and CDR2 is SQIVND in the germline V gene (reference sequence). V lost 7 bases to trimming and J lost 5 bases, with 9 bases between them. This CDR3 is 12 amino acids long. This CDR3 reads CASNLRDQPQHF. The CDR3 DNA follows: TGTGCCAGTAATCTCAGGGATCAGCCCCAGCATTTT.

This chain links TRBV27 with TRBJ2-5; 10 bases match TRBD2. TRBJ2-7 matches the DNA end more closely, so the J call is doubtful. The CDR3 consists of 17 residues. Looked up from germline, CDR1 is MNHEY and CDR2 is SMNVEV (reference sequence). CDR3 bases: TGTGCCAGCAGACCTGGACTAGCGGACTCCGGATCCTACGAGCAGTACTTC. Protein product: CASRPGLADSGSYEQYF.

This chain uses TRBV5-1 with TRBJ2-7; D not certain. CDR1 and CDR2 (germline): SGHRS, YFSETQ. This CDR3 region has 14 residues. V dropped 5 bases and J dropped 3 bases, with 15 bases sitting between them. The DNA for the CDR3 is TGCGCCAGCAGTCCCGACAAACCGCACTACGAGCAGTACTTC. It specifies CASSPDKPHYEQYF. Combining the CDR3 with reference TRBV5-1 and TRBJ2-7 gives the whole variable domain KAGVTQTPRYLIKTRGQQVTLSCSPISGHRSVSWYQQTPGQGLQFLFEYFSETQRNKGNFPGRFSGRQFSNSRSEMNVSTLELGDSALYLCASSPDKPHYEQYFGPGTRLTVT.

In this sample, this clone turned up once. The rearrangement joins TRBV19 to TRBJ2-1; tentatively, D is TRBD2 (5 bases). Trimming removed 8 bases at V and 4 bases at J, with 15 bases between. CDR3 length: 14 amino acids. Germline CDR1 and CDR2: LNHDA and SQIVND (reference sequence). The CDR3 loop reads CASCQGGFYNEQFF. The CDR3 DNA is TGTGCCAGTTGTCAAGGCGGGTTTTACAATGAGCAGTTCTTC.

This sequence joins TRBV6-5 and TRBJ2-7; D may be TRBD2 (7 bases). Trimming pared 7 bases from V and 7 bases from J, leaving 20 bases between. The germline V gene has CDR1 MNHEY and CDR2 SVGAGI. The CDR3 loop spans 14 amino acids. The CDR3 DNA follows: TGTGCCAGCACCTTAGGGGGGGGCACGAAGGAGCAGTACTTC. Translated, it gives CASTLGGGTKEQYF.

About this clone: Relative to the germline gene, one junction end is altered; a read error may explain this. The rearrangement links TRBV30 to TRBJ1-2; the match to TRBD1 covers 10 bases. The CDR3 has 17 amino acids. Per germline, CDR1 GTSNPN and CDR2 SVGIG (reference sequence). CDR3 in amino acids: CAWTGFYRRDRGGGYPF. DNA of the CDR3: TGTGCCTGGACCGGGTTTTATCGCCGGGACAGGGGTGGGGGCTACCCCTTC.